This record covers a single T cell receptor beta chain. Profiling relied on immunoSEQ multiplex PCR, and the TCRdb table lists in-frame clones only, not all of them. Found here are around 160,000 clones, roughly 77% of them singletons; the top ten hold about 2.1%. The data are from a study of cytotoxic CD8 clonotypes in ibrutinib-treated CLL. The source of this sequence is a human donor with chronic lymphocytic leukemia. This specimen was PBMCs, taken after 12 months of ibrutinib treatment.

CDR3: CSVSLLSGQDTGELFF. In DNA form, the CDR3 reads TGCAGCGTCAGCCTTCTGTCAGGACAGGACACCGGGGAGCTGTTTTTT. The V and J genes are TRBV29-1 and TRBJ2-2; the match to TRBD1 covers 7 bases. CDR3 length: 16 residues. Germline V gives CDR1 SQVTM, CDR2 ANQGSEA. V shed 6 bases, J shed 3 bases, and the junction held 13 bases outside the gene matches.